These T cell receptor beta chains were read from a single sample in a study of blood T cell repertoires in COVID-19. Data came from immunoSEQ multiplex PCR; TCRdb stores just in-frame clones and leaves some out. Seen here are approximately 100,000 clones, about 64% observed once, and the top ten hold approximately 0.87%. The sequencing input was peripheral blood. Source of these receptors: a human donor with acute or convalescent COVID-19. The donor label of this sample is uncertain. Each CDR3 is given with its conserved first and last residue. The order of the fields is V gene, D gene, clone size, J gene, CDR3 protein, CDR3 DNA. The D gene is left open where the match is weak. Size is omitted from some rows. Given values are once, few, many or a class for expanded clones.

v_gene: TRBV19; d_gene: -; abundance: once; j_gene: TRBJ2-1; CDR3aa: CASMQNNEQFF; CDR3nt: TGTGCCAGTATGCAGAACAATGAGCAGTTCTTC
v_gene: TRBV19; d_gene: -; abundance: -; j_gene: TRBJ1-1; CDR3aa: CASSIRTGEGTEAFF; CDR3nt: TGTGCCAGTAGTATCAGGACGGGAGAGGGGACTGAAGCTTTCTTT
v_gene: TRBV3-1/TRBV3-2; d_gene: -; abundance: -; j_gene: TRBJ2-3; CDR3aa: CASSHRNADTQYF; CDR3nt: TGTGCCAGCAGCCACAGGAATGCAGATACGCAGTATTTT
v_gene: TRBV5-6; d_gene: -; abundance: -; j_gene: TRBJ2-5; CDR3aa: CASSFVAGTQETQYF; CDR3nt: TGTGCCAGCAGCTTTGTAGCTGGGACACAAGAGACCCAGTACTTC
v_gene: TRBV2; d_gene: -; abundance: -; j_gene: TRBJ1-1; CDR3aa: CASIPNVGVEAFF; CDR3nt: TGTGCCAGCATCCCTAATGTCGGGGTTGAAGCTTTCTTT
v_gene: TRBV28; d_gene: -; abundance: -; j_gene: TRBJ2-1; CDR3aa: CASRTASPYNEQFF; CDR3nt: TGTGCCAGCAGAACAGCATCACCCTACAATGAGCAGTTCTTC
v_gene: TRBV5-5; d_gene: -; abundance: -; j_gene: TRBJ1-6; CDR3aa: CASSLEGELNSPLHF; CDR3nt: TGTGCCAGCAGCTTGGAGGGGGAACTGAATTCACCCCTCCACTTT
v_gene: TRBV5-8; d_gene: TRBD1; abundance: -; j_gene: TRBJ2-2; CDR3aa: CASSADRGVRPGELFF; CDR3nt: TGTGCCAGCAGCGCGGACAGGGGGGTTCGGCCCGGGGAGCTGTTTTTT
v_gene: TRBV29-1; d_gene: TRBD1; abundance: -; j_gene: TRBJ1-2; CDR3aa: CSVVSGGQGYTF; CDR3nt: TGCAGCGTTGTATCAGGGGGACAGGGCTACACCTTC
v_gene: TRBV4-2; d_gene: TRBD1; abundance: -; j_gene: TRBJ1-6; CDR3aa: CASSQDIQGGSYNSPLHF; CDR3nt: TGTGCCAGCAGCCAAGATATACAGGGGGGCTCCTATAATTCACCCCTCCACTTT
v_gene: TRBV2; d_gene: TRBD1; abundance: once; j_gene: TRBJ1-1; CDR3aa: CASSSDRGAEAFF; CDR3nt: TGTGCCAGCAGCTCGGACAGGGGCGCTGAAGCTTTCTTT
v_gene: TRBV4-1; d_gene: TRBD2; abundance: -; j_gene: TRBJ2-1; CDR3aa: CASSPLTSGGPYNEQFF; CDR3nt: TGCGCCAGCAGCCCCCTGACTAGCGGGGGACCCTACAATGAGCAGTTCTTC
v_gene: TRBV18; d_gene: -; abundance: few; j_gene: TRBJ2-1; CDR3aa: CASSPSRWDTPYNEQFF; CDR3nt: TGTGCCAGCTCACCATCCCGGTGGGACACCCCCTACAATGAGCAGTTCTTC
v_gene: TRBV5-4; d_gene: -; abundance: -; j_gene: TRBJ2-1; CDR3aa: CASSLGAGWNEQFF; CDR3nt: TGTGCCAGCAGCTTGGGGGCAGGTTGGAATGAGCAGTTCTTC
v_gene: TRBV5-1; d_gene: -; abundance: -; j_gene: TRBJ1-1; CDR3aa: CASSSLPGNEAFF; CDR3nt: TGCGCCAGCAGCTCGTTGCCGGGGAATGAAGCTTTCTTT
v_gene: TRBV5-5; d_gene: -; abundance: -; j_gene: TRBJ1-2; CDR3aa: CASSLDSRGYGYTF; CDR3nt: TGTGCCAGCAGCTTGGACAGTAGGGGCTATGGCTACACCTTC
v_gene: TRBV11-2; d_gene: TRBD2; abundance: -; j_gene: TRBJ2-1; CDR3aa: CASSYSGGAVYNEQFF; CDR3nt: TGTGCCAGCAGCTATAGCGGGGGGGCGGTCTACAATGAGCAGTTCTTC
v_gene: TRBV20-1; d_gene: TRBD1; abundance: -; j_gene: TRBJ1-1; CDR3aa: CSARDSYEAFF; CDR3nt: TGCAGTGCCAGGGACAGCTATGAAGCTTTCTTT
v_gene: TRBV19; d_gene: -; abundance: once; j_gene: TRBJ1-3; CDR3aa: CASTLGPGNTIYF; CDR3nt: TGTGCCAGTACCTTGGGCCCTGGAAACACCATATATTTT
v_gene: TRBV7-9; d_gene: TRBD1; abundance: -; j_gene: TRBJ2-3; CDR3aa: CASSRGTGDTTDTQYF; CDR3nt: TGTGCCAGCAGCCGCGGGACAGGGGATACCACAGATACGCAGTATTTT
v_gene: TRBV28; d_gene: -; abundance: few; j_gene: TRBJ1-2; CDR3aa: CASSLQGSRGYTF; CDR3nt: TGTGCCAGCAGTTTGCAGGGGAGTAGGGGCTACACCTTC
v_gene: TRBV7-2; d_gene: TRBD2; abundance: few; j_gene: TRBJ2-5; CDR3aa: CASSLSLGGPEETQYF; CDR3nt: TGTGCCAGCAGCTTAAGCTTGGGAGGGCCCGAAGAGACCCAGTACTTC
v_gene: TRBV2; d_gene: TRBD1; abundance: -; j_gene: TRBJ1-4; CDR3aa: CASKFGGQPNEKLFF; CDR3nt: TGTGCCAGCAAATTTGGGGGACAGCCTAATGAAAAACTGTTTTTT
v_gene: TRBV30; d_gene: -; abundance: -; j_gene: TRBJ1-5; CDR3aa: CAWSGGLNQPQHF; CDR3nt: TGTGCCTGGAGTGGGGGGCTCAATCAGCCCCAGCATTTT
v_gene: TRBV13; d_gene: -; abundance: -; j_gene: TRBJ2-7; CDR3aa: CASSLGLEQYF; CDR3nt: TGTGCCAGCAGCTTAGGTCTTGAGCAGTACTTC
v_gene: TRBV29-1; d_gene: TRBD1; abundance: -; j_gene: TRBJ2-2; CDR3aa: CSAKSGTGTGELFF; CDR3nt: TGCAGCGCTAAATCCGGGACAGGGACCGGGGAGCTGTTTTTT
v_gene: TRBV12-3/TRBV12-4; d_gene: -; abundance: -; j_gene: TRBJ1-2; CDR3aa: CASSLLGGYGYTF; CDR3nt: TGTGCCAGCAGTTTATTGGGGGGCTATGGCTACACCTTC
v_gene: TRBV6-5; d_gene: -; abundance: few; j_gene: TRBJ1-6; CDR3aa: CASSYKGYNIRSPLHF; CDR3nt: TGTGCCAGCAGTTACAAGGGGTATAACATTCGTTCACCCCTCCACTTT